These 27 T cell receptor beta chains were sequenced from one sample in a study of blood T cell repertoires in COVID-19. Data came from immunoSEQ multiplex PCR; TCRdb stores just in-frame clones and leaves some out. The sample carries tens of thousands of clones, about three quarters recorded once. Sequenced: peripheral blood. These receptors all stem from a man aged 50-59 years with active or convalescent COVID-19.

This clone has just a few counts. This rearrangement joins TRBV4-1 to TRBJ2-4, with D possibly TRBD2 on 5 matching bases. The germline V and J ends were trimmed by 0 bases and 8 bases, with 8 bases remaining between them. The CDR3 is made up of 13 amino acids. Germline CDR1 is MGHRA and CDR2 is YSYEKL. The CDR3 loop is CASSQDEGYIQYF. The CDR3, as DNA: TGCGCCAGCAGCCAAGACGAGGGTTACATTCAGTACTTC.

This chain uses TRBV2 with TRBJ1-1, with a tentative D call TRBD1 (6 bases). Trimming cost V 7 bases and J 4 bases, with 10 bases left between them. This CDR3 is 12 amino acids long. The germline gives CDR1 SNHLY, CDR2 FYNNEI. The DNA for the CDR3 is TGTGCCAGCACAGGGGCGGGCACTGAAGCTTTCTTT. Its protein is CASTGAGTEAFF. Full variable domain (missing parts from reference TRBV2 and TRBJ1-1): EPEVTQTPSHQVTQMGQEVILRCVPISNHLYFYWYRQILGQKVEFLVSFYNNEISEKSEIFDDQFSVERPDGSNFTLKIRSTKLEDSAMYFCASTGAGTEAFFGQGTRLTVV.

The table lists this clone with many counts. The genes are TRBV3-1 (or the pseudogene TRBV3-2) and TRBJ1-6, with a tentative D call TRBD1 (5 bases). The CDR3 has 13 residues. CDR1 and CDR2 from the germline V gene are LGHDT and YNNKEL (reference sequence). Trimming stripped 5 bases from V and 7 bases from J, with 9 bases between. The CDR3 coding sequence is TGTGCCAGCAGCTACACAGGCAATTCACCCCTCCACTTT. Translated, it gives CASSYTGNSPLHF.

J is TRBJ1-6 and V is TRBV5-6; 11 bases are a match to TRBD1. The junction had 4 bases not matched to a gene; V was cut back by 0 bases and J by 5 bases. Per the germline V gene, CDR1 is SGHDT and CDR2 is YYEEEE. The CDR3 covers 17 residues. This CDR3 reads CASSLEGTGGDNSPLHF. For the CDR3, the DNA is TGTGCCAGCAGCTTGGAAGGGACAGGGGGTGATAATTCACCCCTCCACTTT.

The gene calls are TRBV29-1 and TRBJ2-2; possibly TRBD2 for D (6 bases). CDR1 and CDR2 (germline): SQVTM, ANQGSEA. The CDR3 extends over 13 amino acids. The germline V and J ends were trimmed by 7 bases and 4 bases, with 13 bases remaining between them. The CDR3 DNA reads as TGCAGCGCCGGGGGACGGCCCACCGGGGAGCTGTTTTTT. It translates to CSAGGRPTGELFF.

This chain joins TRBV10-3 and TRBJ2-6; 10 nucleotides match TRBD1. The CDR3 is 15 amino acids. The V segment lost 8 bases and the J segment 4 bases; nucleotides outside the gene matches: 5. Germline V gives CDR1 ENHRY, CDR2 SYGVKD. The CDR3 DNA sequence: TGTGCCATCGCGGGGACAGGGGCAGGGGCCAACGTCCTGACTTTC. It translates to CAIAGTGAGANVLTF.

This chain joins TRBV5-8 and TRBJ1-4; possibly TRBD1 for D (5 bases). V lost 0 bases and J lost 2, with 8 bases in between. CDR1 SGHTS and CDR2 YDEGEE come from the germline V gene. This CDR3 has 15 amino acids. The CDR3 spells CASSLGRGTNEKLFF. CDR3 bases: TGTGCCAGCAGCTTGGGGAGGGGCACTAATGAAAAACTGTTTTTT.

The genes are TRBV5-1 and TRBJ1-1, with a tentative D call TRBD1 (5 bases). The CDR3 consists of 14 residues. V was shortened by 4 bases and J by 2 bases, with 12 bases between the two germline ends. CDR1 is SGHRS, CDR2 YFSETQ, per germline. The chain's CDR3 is CASSPDGGNTEAFF. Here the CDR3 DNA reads TGCGCCAGCAGCCCGGACGGGGGAAACACTGAAGCTTTCTTT.

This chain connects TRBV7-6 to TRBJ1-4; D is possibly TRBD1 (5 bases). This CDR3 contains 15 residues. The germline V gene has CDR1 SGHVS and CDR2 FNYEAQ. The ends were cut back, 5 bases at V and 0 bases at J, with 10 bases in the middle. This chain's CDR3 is CASSPDSTTNEKLFF. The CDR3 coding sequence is TGTGCCAGCAGCCCAGACAGCACAACTAATGAAAAACTGTTTTTT.

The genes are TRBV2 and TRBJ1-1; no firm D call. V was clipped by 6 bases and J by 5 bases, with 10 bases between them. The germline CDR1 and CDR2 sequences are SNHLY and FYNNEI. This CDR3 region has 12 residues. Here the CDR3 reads CASSTEWTEAFF. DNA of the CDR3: TGTGCCAGCAGCACGGAGTGGACTGAAGCTTTCTTT.

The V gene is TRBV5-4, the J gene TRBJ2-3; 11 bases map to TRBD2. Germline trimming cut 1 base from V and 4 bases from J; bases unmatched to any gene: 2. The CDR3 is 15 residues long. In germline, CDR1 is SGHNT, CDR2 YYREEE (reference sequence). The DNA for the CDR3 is TGTGCCAGCAGCTTGAAACTAGCGGGGGCAGATACGCAGTATTTT. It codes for CASSLKLAGADTQYF.

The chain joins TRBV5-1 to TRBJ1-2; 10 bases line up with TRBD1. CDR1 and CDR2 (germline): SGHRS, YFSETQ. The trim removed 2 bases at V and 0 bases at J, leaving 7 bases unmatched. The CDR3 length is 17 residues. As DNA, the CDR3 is TGCGCCAGCAGCTTTGGAGACAGGGGGCAAGCTAACTATGGCTACACCTTC. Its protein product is CASSFGDRGQANYGYTF.

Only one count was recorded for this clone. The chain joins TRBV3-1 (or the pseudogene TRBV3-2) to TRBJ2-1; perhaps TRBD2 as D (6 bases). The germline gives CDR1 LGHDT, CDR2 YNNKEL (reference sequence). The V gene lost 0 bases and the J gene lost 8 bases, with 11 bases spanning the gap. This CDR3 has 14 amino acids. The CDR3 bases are TGTGCCAGCAGCCAAGAACTCGGGAGCCATGAGCAGTTCTTC. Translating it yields CASSQELGSHEQFF.

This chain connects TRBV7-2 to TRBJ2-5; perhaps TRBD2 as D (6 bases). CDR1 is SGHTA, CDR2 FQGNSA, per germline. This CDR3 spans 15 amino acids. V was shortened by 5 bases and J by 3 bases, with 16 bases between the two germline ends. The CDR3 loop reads CASSLSGLNEETQYF. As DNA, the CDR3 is TGTGCCAGCAGCCTCTCGGGACTGAATGAAGAGACCCAGTACTTC.

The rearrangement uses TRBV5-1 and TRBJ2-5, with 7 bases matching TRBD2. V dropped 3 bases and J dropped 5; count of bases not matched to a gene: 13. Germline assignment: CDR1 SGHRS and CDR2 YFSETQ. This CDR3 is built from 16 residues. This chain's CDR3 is CASSSSGYSGGETQYF. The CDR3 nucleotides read TGCGCCAGCAGCTCTAGCGGTTACTCGGGTGGGGAGACCCAGTACTTC.

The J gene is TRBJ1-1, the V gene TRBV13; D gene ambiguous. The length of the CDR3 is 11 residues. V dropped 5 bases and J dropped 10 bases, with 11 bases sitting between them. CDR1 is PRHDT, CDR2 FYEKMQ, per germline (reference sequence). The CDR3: CASSLGDVAFF. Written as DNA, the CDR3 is TGTGCCAGCAGCCTCGGGGATGTAGCTTTCTTT.

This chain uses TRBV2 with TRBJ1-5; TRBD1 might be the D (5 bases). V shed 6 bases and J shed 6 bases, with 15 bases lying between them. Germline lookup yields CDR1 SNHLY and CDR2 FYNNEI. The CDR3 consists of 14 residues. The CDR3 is CASRQDLGAQPQHF. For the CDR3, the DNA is TGTGCCAGCAGACAGGATTTGGGCGCTCAGCCCCAGCATTTT.

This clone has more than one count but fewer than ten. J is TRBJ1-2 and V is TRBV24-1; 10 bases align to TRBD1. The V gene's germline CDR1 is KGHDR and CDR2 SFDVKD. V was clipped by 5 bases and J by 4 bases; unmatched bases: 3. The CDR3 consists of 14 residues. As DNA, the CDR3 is TGTGCCACCAGTGCGGGGACAGGGGTCTATGGCTACACCTTC. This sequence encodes CATSAGTGVYGYTF.

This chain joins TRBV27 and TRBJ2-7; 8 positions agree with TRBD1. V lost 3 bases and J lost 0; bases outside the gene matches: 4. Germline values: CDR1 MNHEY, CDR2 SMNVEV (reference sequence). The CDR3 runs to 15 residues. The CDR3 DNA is TGTGCCAGCAGTTTCCGGACAGGGAGCTCCTACGAGCAGTACTTC. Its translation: CASSFRTGSSYEQYF.

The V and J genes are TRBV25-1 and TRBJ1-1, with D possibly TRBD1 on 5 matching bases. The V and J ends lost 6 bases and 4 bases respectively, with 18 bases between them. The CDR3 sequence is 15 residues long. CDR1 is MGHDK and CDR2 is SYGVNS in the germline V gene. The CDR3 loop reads CASRSDISSGTEAFF. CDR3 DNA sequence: TGTGCCAGCAGGTCGGACATTTCATCGGGCACTGAAGCTTTCTTT.

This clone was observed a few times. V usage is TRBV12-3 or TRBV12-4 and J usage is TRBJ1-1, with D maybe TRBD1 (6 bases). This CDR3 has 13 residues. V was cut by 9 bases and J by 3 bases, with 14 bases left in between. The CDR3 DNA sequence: TGTGCCAGTAAATGGGACACCTACACTGAAGCTTTCTTT. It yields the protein CASKWDTYTEAFF.

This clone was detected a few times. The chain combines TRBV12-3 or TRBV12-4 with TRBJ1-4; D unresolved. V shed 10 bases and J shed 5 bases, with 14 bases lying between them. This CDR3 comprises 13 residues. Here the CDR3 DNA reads TGTGCCACCCGGGGAGGACGCAATGAAAAACTGTTTTTT. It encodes CATRGGRNEKLFF.

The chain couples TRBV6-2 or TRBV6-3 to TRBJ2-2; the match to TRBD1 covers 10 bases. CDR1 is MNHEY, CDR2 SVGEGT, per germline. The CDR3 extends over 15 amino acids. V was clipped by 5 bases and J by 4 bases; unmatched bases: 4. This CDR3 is CASSRQGAITGELFF. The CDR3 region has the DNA TGTGCCAGCAGTCGACAGGGGGCGATCACCGGGGAGCTGTTTTTT.

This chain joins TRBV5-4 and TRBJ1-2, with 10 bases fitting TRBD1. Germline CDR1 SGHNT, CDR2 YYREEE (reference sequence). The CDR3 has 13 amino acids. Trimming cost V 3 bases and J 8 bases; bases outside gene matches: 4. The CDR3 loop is CASSYGTGDGYTF. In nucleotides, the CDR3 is TGTGCCAGCAGCTACGGGACAGGGGACGGCTACACCTTC.

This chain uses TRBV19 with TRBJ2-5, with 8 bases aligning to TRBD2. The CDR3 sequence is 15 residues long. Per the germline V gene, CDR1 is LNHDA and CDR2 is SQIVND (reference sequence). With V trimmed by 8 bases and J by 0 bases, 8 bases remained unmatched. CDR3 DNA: TGTGCCAGTGAGCCAGGCGGGAGGTACCAAGAGACCCAGTACTTC. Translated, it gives CASEPGGRYQETQYF. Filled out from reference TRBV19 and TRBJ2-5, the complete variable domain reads DGGITQSPKYLFRKEGQNVTLSCEQNLNHDAMYWYRQDPGQGLRLIYYSQIVNDFQKGDIAEGYSVSREKKESFPLTVTSAQKNPTAFYLCASEPGGRYQETQYFGPGTRLLVL.

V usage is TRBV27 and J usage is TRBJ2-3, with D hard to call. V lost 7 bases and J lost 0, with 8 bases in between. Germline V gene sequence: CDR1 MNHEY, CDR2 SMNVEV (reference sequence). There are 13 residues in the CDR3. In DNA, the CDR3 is TGTGCCAGCACCCGACTTAGCACAGATACGCAGTATTTT. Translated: CASTRLSTDTQYF.

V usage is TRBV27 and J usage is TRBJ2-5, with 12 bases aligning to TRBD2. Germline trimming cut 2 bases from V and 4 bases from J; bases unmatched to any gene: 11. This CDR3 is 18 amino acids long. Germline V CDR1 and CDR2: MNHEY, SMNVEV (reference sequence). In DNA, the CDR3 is TGTGCCAGCAGTTTAACGGCTAGCGGGGGGGCAGGGGGAGAGACCCAGTACTTC. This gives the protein CASSLTASGGAGGETQYF.